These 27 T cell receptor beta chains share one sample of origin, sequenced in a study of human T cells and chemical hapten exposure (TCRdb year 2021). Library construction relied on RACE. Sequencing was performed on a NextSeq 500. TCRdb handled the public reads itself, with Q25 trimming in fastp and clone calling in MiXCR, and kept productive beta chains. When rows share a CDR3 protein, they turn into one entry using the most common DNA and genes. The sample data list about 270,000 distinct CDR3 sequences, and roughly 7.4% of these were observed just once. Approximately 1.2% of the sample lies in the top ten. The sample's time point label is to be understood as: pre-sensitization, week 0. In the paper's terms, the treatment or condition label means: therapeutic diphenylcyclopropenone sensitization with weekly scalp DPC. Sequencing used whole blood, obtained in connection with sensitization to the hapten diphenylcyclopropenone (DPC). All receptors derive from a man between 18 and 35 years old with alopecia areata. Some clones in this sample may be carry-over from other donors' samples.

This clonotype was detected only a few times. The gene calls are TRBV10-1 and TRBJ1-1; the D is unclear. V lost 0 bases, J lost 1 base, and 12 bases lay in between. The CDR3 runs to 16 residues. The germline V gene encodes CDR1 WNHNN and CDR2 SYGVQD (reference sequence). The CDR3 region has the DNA TGCGCCAGCAGTGAGTCGATTCTCAGTACGAACACTGAAGCTTTCTTT. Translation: CASSESILSTNTEAFF.

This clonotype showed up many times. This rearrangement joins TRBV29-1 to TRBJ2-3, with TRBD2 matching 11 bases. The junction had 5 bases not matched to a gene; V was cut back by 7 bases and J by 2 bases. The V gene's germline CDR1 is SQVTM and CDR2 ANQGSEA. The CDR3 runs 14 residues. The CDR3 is CSASLAGVTDTQYF. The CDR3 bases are TGCAGCGCCTCACTAGCGGGGGTCACAGATACGCAGTATTTT.

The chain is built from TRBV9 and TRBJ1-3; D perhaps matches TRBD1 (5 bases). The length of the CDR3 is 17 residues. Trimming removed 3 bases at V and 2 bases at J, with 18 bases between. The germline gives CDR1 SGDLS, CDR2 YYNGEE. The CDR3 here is CASSGGRARSPGNTIYF. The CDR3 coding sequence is TGTGCCAGCAGCGGAGGCAGGGCCCGTAGCCCTGGAAACACCATATATTTT.

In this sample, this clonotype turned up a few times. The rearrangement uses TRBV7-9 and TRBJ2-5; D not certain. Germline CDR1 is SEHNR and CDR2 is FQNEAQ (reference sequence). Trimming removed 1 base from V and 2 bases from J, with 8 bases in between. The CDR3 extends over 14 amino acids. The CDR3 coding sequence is TGTGCCAGCAGCTTAGTCACACCGCAAGAGACCCAGTACTTC. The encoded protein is CASSLVTPQETQYF.

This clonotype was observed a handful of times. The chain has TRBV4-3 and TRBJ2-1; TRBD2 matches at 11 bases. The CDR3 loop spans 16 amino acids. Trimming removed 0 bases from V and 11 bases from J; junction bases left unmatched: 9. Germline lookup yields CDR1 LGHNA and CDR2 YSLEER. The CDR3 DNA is TGCGCCAGCAGCCAAGATACTAGCGGGGGATATACAAAGCAGTTCTTC. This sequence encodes CASSQDTSGGYTKQFF.

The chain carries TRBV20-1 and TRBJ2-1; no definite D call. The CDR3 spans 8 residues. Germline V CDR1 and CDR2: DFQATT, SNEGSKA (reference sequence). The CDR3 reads CRLNEQFF. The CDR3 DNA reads TGCAGACTAAATGAGCAGTTCTTC.

CDR3 region: CASSEDSDSYNEQFF. The DNA for the CDR3 is TGTGCCAGCAGTGAAGACAGCGACTCCTACAATGAGCAGTTCTTC. The V gene is TRBV12-3 or TRBV12-4, the J gene TRBJ2-1; possibly TRBD1 for D (5 bases). The CDR3 sequence is 15 residues long. V lost 5 bases to trimming and J lost 0 bases, with 11 bases between them.

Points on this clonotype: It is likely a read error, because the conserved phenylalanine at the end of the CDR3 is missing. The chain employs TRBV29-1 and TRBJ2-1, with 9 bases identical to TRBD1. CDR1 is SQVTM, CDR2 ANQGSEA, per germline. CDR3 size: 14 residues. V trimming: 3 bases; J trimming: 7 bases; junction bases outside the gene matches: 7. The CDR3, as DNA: TGCAGCGTTGACTCGGACAGGGGTTGGAATGAGCAGTTCTTG. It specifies CSVDSDRGWNEQFL.

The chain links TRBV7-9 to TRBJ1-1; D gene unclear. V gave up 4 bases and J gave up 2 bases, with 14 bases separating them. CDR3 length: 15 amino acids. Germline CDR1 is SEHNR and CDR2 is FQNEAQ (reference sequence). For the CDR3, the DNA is TGTGCCAGCAGCTCCAGACAAATACCCAACACTGAAGCTTTCTTT. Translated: CASSSRQIPNTEAFF. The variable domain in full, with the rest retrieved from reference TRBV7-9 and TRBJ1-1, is DTGVSQNPRHKITKRGQNVTFRCDPISEHNRLYWYRQTLGQGPEFLTYFQNEAQLEKSRLLSDRFSAERPKGSFSTLEIQRTEQGDSAMYLCASSSRQIPNTEAFFGQGTRLTVV.

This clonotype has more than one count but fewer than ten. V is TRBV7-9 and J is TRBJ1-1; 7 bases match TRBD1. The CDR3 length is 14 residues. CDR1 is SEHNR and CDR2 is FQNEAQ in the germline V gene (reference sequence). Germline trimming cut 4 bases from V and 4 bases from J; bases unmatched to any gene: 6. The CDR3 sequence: CASSYTDRSTEAFF. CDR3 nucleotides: TGTGCCAGCAGCTACACGGACAGGTCCACTGAAGCTTTCTTT.

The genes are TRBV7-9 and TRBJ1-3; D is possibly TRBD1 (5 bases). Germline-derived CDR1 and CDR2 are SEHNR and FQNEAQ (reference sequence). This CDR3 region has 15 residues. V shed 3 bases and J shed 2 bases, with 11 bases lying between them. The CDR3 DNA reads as TGTGCCAGCAGCTTGGGAGGGGATCCTGGAAACACCATATATTTT. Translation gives CASSLGGDPGNTIYF.

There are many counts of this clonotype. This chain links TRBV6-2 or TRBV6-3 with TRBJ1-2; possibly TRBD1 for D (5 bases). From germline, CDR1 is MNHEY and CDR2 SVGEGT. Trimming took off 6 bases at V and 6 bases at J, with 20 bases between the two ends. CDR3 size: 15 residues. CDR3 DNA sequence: TGTGCCAGCAGCCGAGGGGACCTTCCTGCTGATGGCTACACCTTC. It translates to CASSRGDLPADGYTF.

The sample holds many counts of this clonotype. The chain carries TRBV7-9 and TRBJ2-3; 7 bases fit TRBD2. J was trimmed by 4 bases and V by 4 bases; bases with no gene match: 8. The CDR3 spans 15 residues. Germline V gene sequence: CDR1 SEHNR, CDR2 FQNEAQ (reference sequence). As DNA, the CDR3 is TGTGCCAGCAGCTCCCCCGGACTAGGGCCAGATACGCAGTATTTT. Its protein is CASSSPGLGPDTQYF.

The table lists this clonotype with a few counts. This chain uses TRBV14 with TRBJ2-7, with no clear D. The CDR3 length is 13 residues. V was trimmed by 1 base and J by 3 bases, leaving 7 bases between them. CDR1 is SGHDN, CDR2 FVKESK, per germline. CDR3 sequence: CASSQGQNYEQYV. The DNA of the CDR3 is TGTGCCAGCAGCCAAGGGCAGAACTACGAGCAGTACGTC.

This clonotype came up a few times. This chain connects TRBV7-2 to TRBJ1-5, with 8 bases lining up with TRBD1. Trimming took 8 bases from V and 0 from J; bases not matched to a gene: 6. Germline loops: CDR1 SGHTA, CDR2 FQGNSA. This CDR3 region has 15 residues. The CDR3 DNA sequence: TGTGCCAGCTCCTGGACAGGGTATAGCAATCAGCCCCAGCATTTT. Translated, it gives CASSWTGYSNQPQHF.

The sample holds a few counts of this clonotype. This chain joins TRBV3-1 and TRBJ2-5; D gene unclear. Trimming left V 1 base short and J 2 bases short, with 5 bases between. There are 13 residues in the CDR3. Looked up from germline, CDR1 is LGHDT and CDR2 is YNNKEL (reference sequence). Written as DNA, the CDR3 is TGTGCCAGCAGCCAAGGACGTCAAGAGACCCAGTACTTC. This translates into CASSQGRQETQYF.

CDR3 amino acids: CASSRRGPPQFF. CDR3 bases: TGTGCCAGCAGCCGAAGGGGACCCCCCCAGTTCTTC. The rearrangement links TRBV11-2 to TRBJ2-1; D possibly matches TRBD1 or TRBD2 (5 bases each). V was clipped by 5 bases and J by 13 bases, with 15 bases between them. The germline gives CDR1 SGHAT, CDR2 FQNNGV. The CDR3 spans 12 residues.

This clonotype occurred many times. CDR3 sequence: CASARDTGGGGELFF. In DNA, the CDR3 is TGCGCCAGCGCCAGAGATACAGGGGGCGGCGGGGAGCTGTTTTTT. The chain recombines TRBV10-1 with TRBJ2-2; TRBD1 matches 9 bases. The CDR3 spans 15 residues. Germline V gene data show CDR1 as WNHNN and CDR2 as SYGVQD (reference sequence). J lost 7 bases, V lost 8 bases, and 11 bases had no gene match.

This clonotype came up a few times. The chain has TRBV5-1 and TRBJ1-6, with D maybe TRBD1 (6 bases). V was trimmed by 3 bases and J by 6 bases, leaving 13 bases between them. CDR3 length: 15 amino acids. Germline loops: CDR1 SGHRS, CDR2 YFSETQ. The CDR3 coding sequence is TGCGCCAGCAGCTCGGAAGGCAGGGGTAATTCACCCCTCCACTTT. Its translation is CASSSEGRGNSPLHF.

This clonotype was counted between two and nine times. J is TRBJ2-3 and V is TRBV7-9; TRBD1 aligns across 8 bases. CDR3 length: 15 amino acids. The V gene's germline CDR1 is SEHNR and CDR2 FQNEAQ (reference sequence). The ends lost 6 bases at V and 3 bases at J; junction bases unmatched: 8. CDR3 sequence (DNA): TGTGCCAGCAGTCCGGACAGGGTTGGGACAGATACGCAGTATTTT. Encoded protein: CASSPDRVGTDTQYF.

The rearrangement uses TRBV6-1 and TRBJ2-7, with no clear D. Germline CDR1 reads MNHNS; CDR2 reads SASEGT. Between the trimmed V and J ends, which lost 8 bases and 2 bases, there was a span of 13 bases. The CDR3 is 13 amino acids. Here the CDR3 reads CASRVGVAYEQYF. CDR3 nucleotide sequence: TGTGCCAGCCGGGTTGGGGTAGCCTACGAGCAGTACTTC.

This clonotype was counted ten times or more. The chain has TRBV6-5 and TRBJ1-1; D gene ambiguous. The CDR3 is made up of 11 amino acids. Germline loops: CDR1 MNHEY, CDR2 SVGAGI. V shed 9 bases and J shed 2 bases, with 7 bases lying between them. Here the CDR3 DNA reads TGTGCCAGTCGGGTTAACACTGAAGCTTTCTTT. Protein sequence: CASRVNTEAFF.

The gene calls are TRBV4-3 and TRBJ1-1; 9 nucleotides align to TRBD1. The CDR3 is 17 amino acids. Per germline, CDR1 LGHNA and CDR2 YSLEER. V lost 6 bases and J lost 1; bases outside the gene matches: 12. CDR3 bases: TGCGCCAGCAGTTCCCCGGGACAGGGTCGCGGGAACACTGAAGCTTTCTTT. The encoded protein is CASSSPGQGRGNTEAFF.

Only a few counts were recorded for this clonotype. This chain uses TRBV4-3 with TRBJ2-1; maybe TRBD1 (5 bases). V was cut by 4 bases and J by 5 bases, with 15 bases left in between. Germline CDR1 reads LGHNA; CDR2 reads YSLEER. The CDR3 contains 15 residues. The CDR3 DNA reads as TGCGCCAGCAGCCTTCGACCCCCAGGGCACAATGAGCAGTTCTTC. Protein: CASSLRPPGHNEQFF.

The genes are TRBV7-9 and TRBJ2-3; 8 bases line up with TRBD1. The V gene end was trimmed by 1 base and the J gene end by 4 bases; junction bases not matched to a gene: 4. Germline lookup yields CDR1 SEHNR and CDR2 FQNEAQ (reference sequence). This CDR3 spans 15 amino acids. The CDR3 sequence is CASSLEGQAADTQYF. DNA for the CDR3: TGTGCCAGCAGCTTAGAGGGACAGGCCGCAGATACGCAGTATTTT.

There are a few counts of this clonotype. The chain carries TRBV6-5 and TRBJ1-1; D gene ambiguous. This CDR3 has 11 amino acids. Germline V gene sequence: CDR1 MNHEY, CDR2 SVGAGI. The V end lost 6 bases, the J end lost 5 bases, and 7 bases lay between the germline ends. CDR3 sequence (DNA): TGTGCCAGCAGGACCACGACTGAAGCTTTCTTT. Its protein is CASRTTTEAFF.

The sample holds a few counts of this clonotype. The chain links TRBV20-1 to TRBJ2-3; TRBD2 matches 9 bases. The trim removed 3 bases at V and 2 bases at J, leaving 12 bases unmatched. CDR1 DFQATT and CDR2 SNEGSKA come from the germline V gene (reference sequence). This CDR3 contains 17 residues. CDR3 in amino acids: CSARRLAGTINTDTQYF. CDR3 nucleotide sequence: TGCAGTGCTAGGCGGCTAGCGGGGACAATAAACACAGATACGCAGTATTTT.